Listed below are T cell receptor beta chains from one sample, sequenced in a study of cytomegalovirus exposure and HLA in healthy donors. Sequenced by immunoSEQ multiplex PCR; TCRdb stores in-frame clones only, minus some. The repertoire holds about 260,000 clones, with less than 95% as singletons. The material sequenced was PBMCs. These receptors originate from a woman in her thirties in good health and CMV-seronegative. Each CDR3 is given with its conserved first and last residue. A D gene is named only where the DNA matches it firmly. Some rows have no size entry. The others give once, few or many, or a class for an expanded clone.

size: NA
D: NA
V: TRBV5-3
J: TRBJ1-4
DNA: TGTGCCAGAAGCGGTGTGTTTGGCAGAACCACAACTAATGAAAAACTGTTTTTT
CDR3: CARSGVFGRTTTNEKLFF

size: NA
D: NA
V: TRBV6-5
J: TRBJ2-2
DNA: TGTGCCAGCAGTTACTCGAAGGGTGCAGTCGCCGGGGAGCTGTTTTTT
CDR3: CASSYSKGAVAGELFF

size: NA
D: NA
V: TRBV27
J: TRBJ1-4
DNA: TGTGCCAGCAGTTTAGGGAAGGGGGTGGGGAAACTGTTTTTT
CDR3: CASSLGKGVGKLFF

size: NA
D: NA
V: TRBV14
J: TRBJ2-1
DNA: TGTGCCAGCAGTCATGGCTTGGGCTACAATGAGCAGTTCTTC
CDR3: CASSHGLGYNEQFF

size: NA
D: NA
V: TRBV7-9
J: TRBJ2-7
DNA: TGTGCCAGCAGCCCCGACAGAGCAAGCGGTTACGAGCAGTACTTC
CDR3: CASSPDRASGYEQYF

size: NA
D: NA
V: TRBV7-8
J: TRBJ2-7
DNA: TGTGCCAGCAGCTTGCTAGTCTTCTCCTACGAGCAGTACTTC
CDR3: CASSLLVFSYEQYF

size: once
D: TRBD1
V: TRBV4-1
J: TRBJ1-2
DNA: TGCGCCAGCAGTCCCGACAGGGTCGTTGGCTACACCTTC
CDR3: CASSPDRVVGYTF

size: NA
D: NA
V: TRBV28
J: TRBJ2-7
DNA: TGTGCCAGCAGCCCTGTTTATGAGGGGTCCTACGAGCAGTACTTC
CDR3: CASSPVYEGSYEQYF

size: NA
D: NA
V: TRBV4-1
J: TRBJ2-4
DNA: TGCGCCAGCAGCCAAGATTTGCTAGCCAAAAACATTCAGTACTTC
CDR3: CASSQDLLAKNIQYF

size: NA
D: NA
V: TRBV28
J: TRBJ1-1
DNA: TGTGCCAGCAGTTTAGGGCCCACTGAAGCTTTCTTT
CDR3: CASSLGPTEAFF

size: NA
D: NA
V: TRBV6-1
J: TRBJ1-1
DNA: TGTGCCAGCAGTGAAGTCCCCGGCCGGGGGGGCACTGAAGCTTTCTTT
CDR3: CASSEVPGRGGTEAFF

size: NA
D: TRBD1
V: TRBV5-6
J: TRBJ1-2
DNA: TGTGCCAGCAGCCCCACAGGGGTCTTAAGCTACACCTTC
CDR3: CASSPTGVLSYTF

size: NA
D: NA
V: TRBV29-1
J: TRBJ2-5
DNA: TGCAGCGTGAAGACTACAGGGGAGACCCAGTACTTC
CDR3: CSVKTTGETQYF

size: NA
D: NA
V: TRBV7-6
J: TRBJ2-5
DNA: TGTGCCAGCAGCCCAGAAGGGACGGGAAAGACCCAGTACTTC
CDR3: CASSPEGTGKTQYF

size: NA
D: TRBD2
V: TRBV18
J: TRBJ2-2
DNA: TGTGCCAGCTCACCACCGTTGCGGGAGAGGCCCGGGGAGCTGTTTTTT
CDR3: CASSPPLRERPGELFF

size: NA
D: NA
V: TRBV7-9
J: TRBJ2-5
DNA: TGTGCCAGCTCTCACGAGGAGGGGACCCAGTACTTC
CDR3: CASSHEEGTQYF

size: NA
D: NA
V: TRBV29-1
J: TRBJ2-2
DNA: TGCAGCGTAGGGGAGACAGCAGGTGTTAACACCGGGGAGCTGTTTTTT
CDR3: CSVGETAGVNTGELFF

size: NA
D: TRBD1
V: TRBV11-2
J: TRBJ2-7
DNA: TGTGCCATGAGTAGGGACAGGGGCAGCGAGCAGTACTTC
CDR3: CAMSRDRGSEQYF

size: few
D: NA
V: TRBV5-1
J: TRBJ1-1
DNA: TGCGCCAGCAGCTTGATAGCGAACACTGAAGCTTTCTTT
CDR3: CASSLIANTEAFF

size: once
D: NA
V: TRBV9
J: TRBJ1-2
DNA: TGTGCCAGCAGCGTAGGCGTCAATGGCTACACCTTC
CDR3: CASSVGVNGYTF

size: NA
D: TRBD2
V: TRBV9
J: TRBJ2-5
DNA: TGTGCCAGCAGCGGTTCGGTAGCGGGAGGGATTGCTCAAGAGACCCAGTACTTC
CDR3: CASSGSVAGGIAQETQYF

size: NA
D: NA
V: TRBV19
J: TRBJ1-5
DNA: TGTGCCAGCGGGGGGTATCAGCCCCAGCATTTT
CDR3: CASGGYQPQHF

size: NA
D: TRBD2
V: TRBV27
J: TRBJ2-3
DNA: TGTGCCAGCAGCCTAGGACTAGCGGGAGGGCCAGATACGCAGTATTTT
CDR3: CASSLGLAGGPDTQYF

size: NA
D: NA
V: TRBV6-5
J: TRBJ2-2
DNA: TGTGCCAGCAGTTACTCGATCAGGCAGGCCGGGGAGCTGTTTTTT
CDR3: CASSYSIRQAGELFF

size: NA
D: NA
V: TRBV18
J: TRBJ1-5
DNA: TGTGCCAGCTCACGCACGGTTAATAGCAATCAGCCCCAGCATTTT
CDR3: CASSRTVNSNQPQHF

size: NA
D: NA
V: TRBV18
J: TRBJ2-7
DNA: TGTGCCAGCTCACCGGCGGGAACGAACGAGCAGTACTTC
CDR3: CASSPAGTNEQYF

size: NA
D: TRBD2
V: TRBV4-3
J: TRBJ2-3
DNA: TGCGCCAGCAGCCAAGAGCTCGGACTAGCGGTGGATACGCAGTATTTT
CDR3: CASSQELGLAVDTQYF

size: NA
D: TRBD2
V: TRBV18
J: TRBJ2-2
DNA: TGTGCCAGCTCATCGATAGTGAGCGGGGGCGTTTCCGGGGAGCTGTTTTTT
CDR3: CASSSIVSGGVSGELFF

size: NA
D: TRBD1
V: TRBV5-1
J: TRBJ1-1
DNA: TGCGCCAGCAGCTTGGAGGGGGCGCTTACTGAAGCTTTCTTT
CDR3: CASSLEGALTEAFF

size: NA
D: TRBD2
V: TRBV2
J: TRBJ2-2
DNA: TGTGCCAGCAGTGAAGTAGCGGGAGTATCCGGGGAGCTGTTTTTT
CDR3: CASSEVAGVSGELFF

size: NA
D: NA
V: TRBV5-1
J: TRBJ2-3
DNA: TGCGCCAGCAGCTTCCGACAGAACACAGATACGCAGTATTTT
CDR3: CASSFRQNTDTQYF

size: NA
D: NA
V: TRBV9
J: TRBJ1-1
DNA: TGTGCCAGCAGCGACGCCCGGGACGGGAACACTGAAGCTTTCTTT
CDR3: CASSDARDGNTEAFF

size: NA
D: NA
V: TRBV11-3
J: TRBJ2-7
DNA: TGTGCCAGCAGCTTAGGTTGGGGGCCCCCAGGGTACGAGCAGTACTTC
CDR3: CASSLGWGPPGYEQYF

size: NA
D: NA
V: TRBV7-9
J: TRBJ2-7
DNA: TGTGCCAGCAGCTTAGAATACGGTTACGAGCAGTACTTC
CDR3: CASSLEYGYEQYF

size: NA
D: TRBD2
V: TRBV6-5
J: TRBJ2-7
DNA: TGTGCCAGCAGGCTGGGACTAGCGGGAGAGCAGTACTTC
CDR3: CASRLGLAGEQYF

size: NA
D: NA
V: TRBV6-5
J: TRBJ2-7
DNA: TGTGCCAGCAGTTACTCGATGGACCCTTACGAGCAGTACTTC
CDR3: CASSYSMDPYEQYF

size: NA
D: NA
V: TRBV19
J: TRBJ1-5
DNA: TGTGCCAGTAGTATTTTCGGAGGTTACAATCAGCCCCAGCATTTT
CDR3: CASSIFGGYNQPQHF

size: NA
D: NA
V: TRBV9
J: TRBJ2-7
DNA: TGTGCCAGCAGCGTAGCGCCTGCCTACGAGCAGTACTTC
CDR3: CASSVAPAYEQYF

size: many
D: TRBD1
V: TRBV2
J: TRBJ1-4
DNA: TGTGCCAGCAGCGGGACAGGGGGGAATGAAAAACTGTTTTTT
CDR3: CASSGTGGNEKLFF

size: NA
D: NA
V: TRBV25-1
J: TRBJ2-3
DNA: TGTGCCACCAGGGACTGCACGAGAGGGGACACAGATACGCAGTATTTT
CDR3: CATRDCTRGDTDTQYF

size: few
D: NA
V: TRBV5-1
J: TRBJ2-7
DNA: TGCGCCAGCAGCTTAATTCCGGGTCAACCCTCCTACGAGCAGTACTTC
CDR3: CASSLIPGQPSYEQYF

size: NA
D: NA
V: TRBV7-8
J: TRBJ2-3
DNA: TGTGCCAGCAGCCAGACAGCGGTAGCAGATACGCAGTATTTT
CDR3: CASSQTAVADTQYF

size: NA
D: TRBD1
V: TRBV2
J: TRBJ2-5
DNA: TGTGCCAGCAGTGGGACAGGCCCAGGGACCCAGTACTTC
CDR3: CASSGTGPGTQYF

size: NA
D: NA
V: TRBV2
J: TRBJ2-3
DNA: TGTGCCAGCAGCGGCGGAGCCAGCGGCACAGATACGCAGTATTTT
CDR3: CASSGGASGTDTQYF

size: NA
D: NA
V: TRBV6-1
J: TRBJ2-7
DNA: TGTGCCAGCAGACCCGGGGGAGAGTCCTACGAGCAGTACTTC
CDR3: CASRPGGESYEQYF

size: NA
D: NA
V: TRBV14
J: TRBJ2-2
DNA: TGTGCCAGCAGCCACAATGCTAGAAGGACCGGGGAGCTGTTTTTT
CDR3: CASSHNARRTGELFF

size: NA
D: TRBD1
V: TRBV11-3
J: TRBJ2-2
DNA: TGTGCCAGCCGAGGACAGGGAATTCTAACCGGGGAGCTGTTTTTT
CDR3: CASRGQGILTGELFF

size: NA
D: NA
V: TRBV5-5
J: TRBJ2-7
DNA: TGTGCCAGCAGCTTAAGGACTGGCTACGAGCAGTACTTC
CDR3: CASSLRTGYEQYF

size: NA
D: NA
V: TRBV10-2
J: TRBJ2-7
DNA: TGCGCCAGCAGTGATGGTGGGGGCTACGAGCAGTACTTC
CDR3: CASSDGGGYEQYF

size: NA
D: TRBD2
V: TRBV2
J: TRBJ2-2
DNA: TGTGCCAGCACCCATACCAGCGGGAGACTCGCCGGGGAGCTGTTTTTT
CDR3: CASTHTSGRLAGELFF

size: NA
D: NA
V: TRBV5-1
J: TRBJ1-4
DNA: TGCGCCAGCAGCTTGGTGGCAGGAGAGGCTAATGAAAAACTGTTTTTT
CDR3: CASSLVAGEANEKLFF

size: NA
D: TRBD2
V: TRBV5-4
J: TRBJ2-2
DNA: TGTGCCAGCAGCACCGGACTAGCGGTTAACACCGGGGAGCTGTTTTTT
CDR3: CASSTGLAVNTGELFF

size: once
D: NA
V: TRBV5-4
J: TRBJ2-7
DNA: TGTGCCAGCAGCTTGGCCAAGATAGGGGGGACCTACGAGCAGTACTTC
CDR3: CASSLAKIGGTYEQYF

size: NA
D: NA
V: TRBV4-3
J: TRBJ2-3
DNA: TGCGCCAGCAGGCCGAAACTAGCAACTCGCACAGATACGCAGTATTTT
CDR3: CASRPKLATRTDTQYF

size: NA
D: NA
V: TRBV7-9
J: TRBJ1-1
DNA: TGTGCCAGCAGCCTGACAACGGGGACTGAAGCTTTCTTT
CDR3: CASSLTTGTEAFF